This is a list of T cell receptor beta chains from one sample in a study of technical replicates of blood from several donors. Data came from immunoSEQ multiplex PCR; TCRdb stores just in-frame clones and leaves some out. The sample shows over 55,000 clones, around 87% of them seen only once. Sample: PBMCs. Source of these receptors: a human donor in good health. Some clones in this sample may be carry-over from other donors' samples. Both conserved end residues are part of each CDR3. A D gene is named only where the DNA matches it firmly. Clone size, where shown, is once, few, many, or a class for clones that have expanded.

clone_size d_call cdr3_length j_call v_call cdr3_aa cdr3_nt
- - 16 TRBJ2-3 TRBV5-6 CASSQDRRGNADTQYF TGTGCCAGCAGCCAAGATCGCCGGGGAAACGCAGATACGCAGTATTTT
few - 15 TRBJ1-1 TRBV6-6 CASKGSARGRTEAFF TGTGCCAGCAAGGGGTCAGCCCGGGGGAGAACTGAAGCTTTCTTT
- - 14 TRBJ1-5 TRBV5-1 CASSLVGDNQPQHF TGCGCCAGCAGCTTGGTAGGGGACAATCAGCCCCAGCATTTT
once TRBD1 15 TRBJ1-4 TRBV4-1 CASSQEGTGLKKLFF TGCGCCAGCAGCCAAGAGGGGACAGGGTTGAAAAAACTGTTTTTT
- - 14 TRBJ1-1 TRBV7-3 CASSTLGGNTEAFF TGTGCCAGCAGCACACTGGGGGGGAACACTGAAGCTTTCTTT
once - 16 TRBJ1-3 TRBV6-1 CASSEASGNSGNTIYF TGTGCCAGCAGTGAAGCGTCAGGGAACTCTGGAAACACCATATATTTT
- - 14 TRBJ1-3 TRBV5-5 CASSLGGPGNTIYF TGTGCCAGCAGCTTGGGAGGGCCTGGAAACACCATATATTTT
- TRBD2 16 TRBJ2-1 TRBV30 CAWSVRLLGGVDEQFF TGTGCCTGGAGTGTACGACTATTGGGAGGGGTAGATGAGCAGTTCTTC
- TRBD1 15 TRBJ2-2 TRBV29-1 CSVNPRDRSTGELFF TGCAGCGTGAATCCCAGGGACAGGAGCACCGGGGAGCTGTTTTTT
- TRBD2 16 TRBJ2-7 TRBV10-3 CAISEPKLAGAYEQYF TGTGCCATCAGTGAGCCGAAACTAGCGGGGGCCTACGAGCAGTACTTC
- - 14 TRBJ1-6 TRBV6-5 CASSYGQVNSPLHF TGTGCCAGCAGTTACGGGCAGGTCAATTCACCCCTCCACTTT
- TRBD1 16 TRBJ1-1 TRBV5-6 CASSFFIQGANTEAFF TGTGCCAGCAGCTTTTTTATTCAGGGGGCCAACACTGAAGCTTTCTTT
- - 16 TRBJ1-2 TRBV4-3 CASSQEFAGRVAGYTF TGCGCCAGCAGCCAAGAATTTGCAGGGAGGGTCGCCGGCTACACCTTC
- - 14 TRBJ2-7 TRBV5-1 CASSRQGYPNEQYF TGCGCCAGCAGTCGCCAGGGATACCCGAACGAGCAGTACTTC
- TRBD2 14 TRBJ2-7 TRBV5-1 CASSLAGFSYEQYF TGCGCCAGCTCTCTAGCGGGGTTCTCCTACGAGCAGTACTTC
- - 13 TRBJ2-7 TRBV25-1 CASSPGDLYEQYF TGTGCCAGCAGTCCAGGGGACCTCTACGAGCAGTACTTC
- TRBD2 19 TRBJ2-1 TRBV7-9 CASSPGRASGLAGGGEQFF TGTGCCAGCAGCCCCGGAAGGGCCAGCGGACTAGCGGGAGGGGGTGAGCAGTTCTTC
- TRBD1 13 TRBJ1-2 TRBV5-1 CASSRDRGEGYTF TGCGCCAGCAGCCGAGACAGGGGGGAAGGCTACACCTTC
- - 16 TRBJ2-5 TRBV15 CATSRDISGGTETQYF TGTGCCACCAGCAGAGATATTTCTGGAGGGACTGAGACCCAGTACTTC
- TRBD2 13 TRBJ2-5 TRBV11-2 CASRRLARETQYF TGTGCCAGCAGACGACTAGCCCGAGAGACCCAGTACTTC
- TRBD1 15 TRBJ2-7 TRBV7-8 CASSLVPDRAYEQYF TGTGCCAGCAGCTTAGTCCCGGACAGGGCCTACGAGCAGTACTTC
- - 17 TRBJ2-6 TRBV19 CASTLQGQSSGANVLTF TGTGCCAGTACACTTCAGGGGCAGAGCTCTGGGGCCAACGTCCTGACTTTC
- TRBD2 15 TRBJ2-1 TRBV10-3 CATRSTGGIHVVQFF TGTGCCACCCGATCGACGGGAGGGATTCATGTGGTGCAGTTCTTC
- - 14 TRBJ2-5 TRBV7-9 CASSSAGLAETQYF TGTGCCAGCAGCTCGGCGGGCCTGGCGGAGACCCAGTACTTC